This T cell receptor (beta chain) was sequenced in a study of a mutant IDH1 vaccine in newly diagnosed glioma. Turning to the study itself: Across weeks 1, 3, 5, 7, 11, 15, 19 and 23, patients received a vaccination each time, eight in all.

Note on this clone: Its antigen is undetermined.

Generated by immunoSEQ multiplex PCR, the TCRdb table keeps only in-frame clones and is missing some. The sample has some 51,000 clones, around 80% seen once. Time point defined: week 5, during vaccination. The investigators gave 300 ug of mutant IDH1 20-mer peptide in each vaccine dose, together with topical imiquimod. The sequenced sample was PBMCs, obtained from a glioma patient whose treatment included an IDH1 peptide vaccine. This TCR came from a man aged 45 to 65 with glioma.

CDR3 DNA sequence: TGTGCCAGCAGCCAAGATCGGACAGGGGGCATACGAGCTTTCTTT. This gives the protein CASSQDRTGGIRAFF. The gene calls are TRBV4-2 and TRBJ1-1; 11 nucleotides align to TRBD1. V gave up 0 bases and J gave up 10 bases; unmatched junction bases: 7. This CDR3 is 15 amino acids long. Germline V gene lookup returns CDR1 LGHNA and CDR2 YNFKEQ.